A single sample is the source of the 28 T cell receptor delta chains below, sequenced in a study of Vδ1+ human thymocytes. The study's findings and limits: In the thymus, TRG and TRD repertoires looked highly polyclonal with Gaussian CDR3 lengths.

Sequences come from RNA converted to cDNA by reverse transcription. Pooled V-gene forward primers with one constant-region reverse primer generated the CDR3 amplicons by multiplex PCR. TCRdb ran CATT on the multiplex PCR reads. The profile shows 54,000 or so delta-chain clones, approximately 15% of them singletons. No antigen has been identified for these receptors. Sequencing was performed on Vdelta1+ gamma-delta thymocytes from the thymus. Subset meaning: FACS-sorted CD3+ TCRalphabeta- TCRVdelta1+ TCRVdelta2- thymocytes. Source of these receptors: a boy younger than two who had congenital heart surgery.

This clone was seen more than once but under ten times. V usage is TRDV1 and J usage is TRDJ1; 9 bases agree with TRDD3. J lost 1 base, V lost 2 bases, and 32 bases had no gene match. Germline lookup yields CDR1 TSWWSYY and CDR2 QGS. This CDR3 spans 25 amino acids. The CDR3 here is CALGETYGAGLGIRDWGTITDKLIF. Here the CDR3 DNA reads TGTGCTCTTGGGGAAACCTACGGAGCAGGTCTGGGGATTAGAGACTGGGGGACCATCACCGATAAACTCATCTTT.

This clone showed up just a few times. The chain employs TRDV1 and TRDJ1, with 11 positions matching TRDD3. The ends lost 5 bases at V and 3 bases at J; junction bases unmatched: 17. Germline CDR1 and CDR2: TSWWSYY and QGS. CDR3 size: 19 residues. CDR3: CALGTPFPLLGDNSDKLIF. DNA for the CDR3: TGTGCTCTTGGGACCCCGTTCCCCTTACTGGGGGATAATTCCGATAAACTCATCTTT.

The sample holds a few counts of this clone. J is TRDJ1 and V is TRDV1; 7 nucleotides line up with TRDD3. This CDR3 spans 21 amino acids. In germline, CDR1 is TSWWSYY, CDR2 QGS. Trimming cost V 4 bases and J 1 base; bases outside gene matches: 24. CDR3: CALGVREFPVTGAPGTDKLIF. CDR3 sequence (DNA): TGTGCTCTTGGGGTACGCGAGTTTCCGGTTACTGGGGCTCCCGGCACCGATAAACTCATCTTT.

V gene TRDV2 combines with J gene TRDJ1; 11 bases line up with TRDD3. V lost 3 bases and J lost 2; bases outside the gene matches: 16. Germline V gene lookup returns CDR1 GEAIGNYY and CDR2 EKD. The CDR3 is made up of 19 amino acids. The CDR3 spells CACDAGLVGDTRGTDKLIF. CDR3 sequence (DNA): TGTGCCTGTGACGCCGGCCTGGTGGGGGATACGCGTGGTACCGATAAACTCATCTTT.

J is TRDJ1 and V is TRDV1, with D possibly TRDD2 on 6 matching bases. The germline V and J ends were trimmed by 3 bases and 0 bases, with 14 bases remaining between them. Germline V gene data show CDR1 as TSWWSYY and CDR2 as QGS. CDR3 size: 16 residues. The DNA for the CDR3 is TGTGCTCTTGGGGAGCATACCTTCCACGACACCGATAAACTCATCTTT. It specifies CALGEHTFHDTDKLIF.

This clone was seen only a few times. This rearrangement joins TRDV1 to TRDJ1; TRDD3 aligns across 11 bases. The CDR3 is made up of 20 amino acids. The V and J ends lost 2 bases and 2 bases, in that order; junction bases with no gene match: 16. CDR1 and CDR2 (germline): TSWWSYY, QGS. CDR3 coding DNA: TGTGCTCTTGGGGAAGGGGCTCCGTGGTGGGGGATACGCGGTACCGATAAACTCATCTTT. It yields the protein CALGEGAPWWGIRGTDKLIF.

The table lists this clone with a few counts. The chain has TRDV1 and TRDJ1; 8 nucleotides align to TRDD3. This CDR3 is built from 23 residues. The trim removed 0 bases at V and 0 bases at J, leaving 24 bases unmatched. Germline assignment: CDR1 TSWWSYY and CDR2 QGS. The CDR3 spells CALGELFVSTAVLGVLYTDKLIF. In DNA, the CDR3 is TGTGCTCTTGGGGAACTATTCGTAAGCACCGCCGTACTGGGGGTTTTGTACACCGATAAACTCATCTTT.

The chain joins TRDV2 to TRDJ1; D uncertain. There are 13 residues in the CDR3. The germline CDR1 and CDR2 sequences are GEAIGNYY and EKD. Trimming took off 0 bases at V and 2 bases at J, with 6 bases between the two ends. The CDR3, as DNA: TGTGCCTGTGACACCGAAGATACCGATAAACTCATCTTT. As protein: CACDTEDTDKLIF.

There are a few counts of this clone. This chain uses TRDV1 with TRDJ1; TRDD3 matches 7 bases. The CDR3 length is 21 residues. Germline values: CDR1 TSWWSYY, CDR2 QGS. J gave up 0 bases and V 2 bases, and 21 bases lay outside the gene matches. CDR3 DNA: TGTGCTCTTGGGGAAGGGTGGTCTACGCTGGGGGTTCGAGAGTACACCGATAAACTCATCTTT. Translated, it gives CALGEGWSTLGVREYTDKLIF.

This clone was seen a handful of times. The chain carries TRDV1 and TRDJ1, with 9 bases identical to TRDD3. V was pared by 5 bases and J by 0 bases, with 10 bases of the junction left unmatched. Germline values: CDR1 TSWWSYY, CDR2 QGS. The length of the CDR3 is 17 residues. CDR3 DNA: TGTGCTCTTGGGATGCTAGCCTGGGGGATTTACACCGATAAACTCATCTTT. Protein sequence: CALGMLAWGIYTDKLIF.

This clone was recorded a few times. This sequence joins TRDV1 and TRDJ1; D is ambiguous. The V end was cut by 2 bases, the J end by 10 bases, with 8 bases between. The CDR3 sequence is 11 residues long. The germline V gene encodes CDR1 TSWWSYY and CDR2 QGS. Written as DNA, the CDR3 is TGTGCTCTTGGGGAAGGTTTTCGACTCATCTTT. This sequence encodes CALGEGFRLIF.

The chain carries TRDV1 and TRDJ1; a weak D match, TRDD3 (7 bases). V was pared by 4 bases and J by 5 bases, with 23 bases between. This CDR3 contains 17 residues. Germline values: CDR1 TSWWSYY, CDR2 QGS. The DNA of the CDR3 is TGTGCTCTTGGGGCTGACCTTCCCCCTGTACTGGGGGATAAACTCATCTTT. Its translation is CALGADLPPVLGDKLIF.

This clone was counted a few times. The chain couples TRDV1 to TRDJ1; no definite D call. V gave up 3 bases and J gave up 0 bases, with 11 bases separating them. Germline loops: CDR1 TSWWSYY, CDR2 QGS. The CDR3 has 15 amino acids. The CDR3 loop reads CALGDFLDHTDKLIF. The CDR3 coding sequence is TGTGCTCTTGGGGACTTTCTTGACCACACCGATAAACTCATCTTT.

This clone was seen more than once but under ten times. The rearrangement uses TRDV1 and TRDJ1, with 7 nucleotides matching TRDD3. Germline assignment: CDR1 TSWWSYY and CDR2 QGS. V lost 5 bases and J lost 3; bases outside the gene matches: 18. There are 18 residues in the CDR3. CDR3 in amino acids: CALGILQFLGVCSDKLIF. The CDR3 DNA is TGTGCTCTTGGGATACTACAGTTCCTGGGGGTTTGCTCCGATAAACTCATCTTT.

In its sample, this clone was seen a few times. V usage is TRDV1 and J usage is TRDJ1; D possibly corresponds to TRDD2 (9 bases). The CDR3 length is 21 residues. The V gene lost 2 bases and the J gene lost 2 bases, with 30 bases spanning the gap. Germline V gene lookup returns CDR1 TSWWSYY and CDR2 QGS. CDR3 residues: CALGEVPSYVRGGYGTDKLIF. The CDR3 DNA sequence: TGTGCTCTTGGGGAAGTGCCTTCCTACGTTAGAGGGGGATATGGTACCGATAAACTCATCTTT.

This chain links TRDV1 with TRDJ1, with TRDD3 identical over 12 bases. Trimming took 0 bases from V and 2 from J; bases not matched to a gene: 22. The CDR3 spans 23 residues. Germline loops: CDR1 TSWWSYY, CDR2 QGS. The CDR3 DNA reads TGTGCTCTTGGGGAACTTTCCTATTACCGTTTACTGGGGGATACAGGGGGGACCGATAAACTCATCTTT. Encoded protein: CALGELSYYRLLGDTGGTDKLIF.

Worth noting for this clone: Mismatch with germline at one junction end may stem from a read error. This chain uses TRDV1 with TRDJ1; a possible D gene is TRDD3 (5 bases). The CDR3 consists of 19 residues. Germline V lookup: CDR1 TSWWSYY, CDR2 QGS. The CDR3 DNA reads TGTGCTCTCGGGGAATTCATCGAGTGTAGTGGGGTCTACACCGATAAACTCATCTTT. It specifies CALGEFIECSGVYTDKLIF.

This clone appeared a few times. This chain uses TRDV1 with TRDJ1; 10 bases are a match to TRDD3. After removal of 5 bases from V and 6 bases from J, the junction contained 12 bases not matched to a gene. CDR1 is TSWWSYY and CDR2 is QGS in the germline V gene. The CDR3 is 16 residues long. The CDR3 DNA is TGTGCTCTTGGGACAGTACTGGGGGATTGGCATAATAAACTCATCTTT. As protein: CALGTVLGDWHNKLIF.

The sample holds a few counts of this clone. The rearrangement links TRDV1 to TRDJ1; 7 positions agree with TRDD3. V dropped 0 bases and J dropped 0; count of bases not matched to a gene: 16. This CDR3 is 20 amino acids long. In germline, CDR1 is TSWWSYY, CDR2 QGS. The CDR3 DNA reads as TGTGCTCTTGGGGAACTAGGGCGCTCATTTGGGGGAGCTTACACCGATAAACTCATCTTT. Translation gives CALGELGRSFGGAYTDKLIF.

Only a few counts were recorded for this clone. The chain recombines TRDV1 with TRDJ1; TRDD3 matches 9 bases. The CDR3 spans 20 residues. Losses at the gene ends were 0 bases for V and 0 bases for J; bases not matched to a gene: 14. CDR1 and CDR2 (germline): TSWWSYY, QGS. This CDR3 reads CALGELPHWGRVEYTDKLIF. The DNA of the CDR3 is TGTGCTCTTGGGGAACTCCCTCACTGGGGGAGAGTGGAGTACACCGATAAACTCATCTTT.

This clone has just a few counts. The chain has TRDV1 and TRDJ1; 9 bases are shared with TRDD3. The germline gives CDR1 TSWWSYY, CDR2 QGS. Trimming took 1 base from V and 2 from J; bases not matched to a gene: 14. The CDR3 runs to 19 residues. The DNA for the CDR3 is TGTGCTCTTGGGGAACGGACGTGCTGGGGGATTAGGTTGACCGATAAACTCATCTTT. The encoded protein is CALGERTCWGIRLTDKLIF.

V and J are TRDV1 and TRDJ1; 9 positions match TRDD3. The ends lost 6 bases at V and 2 bases at J; junction bases unmatched: 25. CDR1 is TSWWSYY, CDR2 QGS, per germline. CDR3 size: 21 residues. The DNA of the CDR3 is TGTGCTCTTGGCCCCCCTACGAAACCAACTCGTACTGGGGGACGGACCGATAAACTCATCTTT. Amino acid sequence: CALGPPTKPTRTGGRTDKLIF.

The chain is built from TRDV1 and TRDJ1, with D perhaps being TRDD2 or TRDD3 (9 bases each). The length of the CDR3 is 18 residues. The germline V gene encodes CDR1 TSWWSYY and CDR2 QGS. V was shortened by 5 bases and J by 8 bases, with 30 bases between the two germline ends. The CDR3 here is CALGPRPSYDAGGCKLIF. In DNA, the CDR3 is TGTGCTCTTGGGCCAAGGCCTTCCTACGATGCTGGGGGATGCAAACTCATCTTT.

This clone turned up a few times. V is TRDV1 and J is TRDJ2; D ambiguous. V was clipped by 0 bases and J by 5 bases, with 10 bases between them. CDR3 length equals 15 residues. Germline V gives CDR1 TSWWSYY, CDR2 QGS. CDR3: CALGELPYITAQLFF. In DNA form, the CDR3 reads TGTGCTCTTGGGGAACTCCCGTATATAACAGCACAACTCTTCTTT.

The genes are TRDV1 and TRDJ1; 13 nucleotides match TRDD3. The CDR3 spans 23 residues. Germline loops: CDR1 TSWWSYY, CDR2 QGS. With V trimmed by 6 bases and J by 3 bases, 28 bases remained unmatched. The CDR3 coding sequence is TGTGCTCTTGGCTCCCGGTTTCCGATACCGCTTTTACTGGGGGATACGGGATCCGATAAACTCATCTTT. The encoded protein is CALGSRFPIPLLLGDTGSDKLIF.

This clone came up once. This sequence may be a read error, since a much larger clone differs from it by one base. Other DNA sequences within the sample encode an identical CDR3. The chain combines TRAV29/DV5 with TRDJ1, with 10 bases aligning to TRDD3. The CDR3 spans 22 residues. Germline loops: CDR1 NSMFDY, CDR2 ISSIKDK. The CDR3 DNA sequence: TGTGCCGCAAACATGCTACATTTACTAGGTGTCTGGGGGATATCCCATACCGATAAACTCATCTTT. Residues: CAANMLHLLGVWGISHTDKLIF.

The rearrangement uses TRDV1 and TRDJ1, with 10 bases matching TRDD3. V was clipped by 0 bases and J by 9 bases; unmatched bases: 25. The CDR3 loop spans 21 amino acids. The germline V gene encodes CDR1 TSWWSYY and CDR2 QGS. The CDR3, as DNA: TGTGCTCTTGGGGAACTAGTTCGAAGGTTCCTTCGTACTGGGGGATCCCGCGAACTCATCTTT. It specifies CALGELVRRFLRTGGSRELIF.

J is TRDJ1 and V is TRDV1, with TRDD3 matching over 7 bases. Trimming at V came to 1 base and at J to 0 bases, leaving 11 bases not matched to a gene. Per germline, CDR1 TSWWSYY and CDR2 QGS. This CDR3 spans 18 amino acids. The CDR3 DNA follows: TGTGCTCTTGGGGAACGTAAGAGGATACGCGGGCACACCGATAAACTCATCTTT. Its translation: CALGERKRIRGHTDKLIF.